Below, 29 T cell receptor beta chains from the same sample are listed, as sequenced in a study of T cells in Graves' hyperthyroidism and ophthalmopathy. The investigators amplified TCR beta CDR3 regions from RNA transcripts. First-round RT-PCR with HTBI primers amplified the TCR CDR3 region. Each CDR3 protein is one row after TCRdb ran MiXCR on the multiplex PCR reads. The sample has under 400,000 distinct CDR3 sequences, roughly 14% seen once. Material for sequencing was blood. The receptors were sampled from a woman in her sixties or seventies with Graves' hyperthyroidism.

This clonotype was counted at least ten times. V usage is TRBV2 and J usage is TRBJ2-3, with D maybe TRBD2 (5 bases). Trimming took 4 bases from V and 6 from J, leaving 17 bases between them. The CDR3 extends over 15 amino acids. Germline V gene sequence: CDR1 SNHLY, CDR2 FYNNEI. The CDR3 protein is CASSVTRPRGDTQYF. The CDR3 DNA follows: TGTGCCAGCAGTGTCACCCGCCCCAGAGGGGATACGCAGTATTTT.

The table lists this clonotype with many counts. The J gene is TRBJ2-3, the V gene TRBV7-8, with 7 bases lining up with TRBD2. Germline V lookup: CDR1 SGHVS, CDR2 FQNEAQ. CDR3 size: 15 residues. J gave up 1 base and V 3 bases, and 4 bases lay outside the gene matches. CDR3 coding DNA: TGTGCCAGCAGCTTCGGGCGGGAGCGCACAGATACGCAGTATTTT. This gives the protein CASSFGRERTDTQYF.

This clonotype was counted ten times or more. This chain links TRBV9 with TRBJ2-7; TRBD2 matches at 11 bases. With V trimmed by 4 bases and J by 4 bases, 4 bases remained unmatched. CDR1 and CDR2 (germline): SGDLS, YYNGEE. The CDR3 contains 14 residues. The DNA for the CDR3 is TGTGCCAGCAGCCCCCGGACTAGCGGGTACGAGCAGTACTTC. It is translated as CASSPRTSGYEQYF.

The CDR3 DNA is TGTGCCAGCAGTCTCGGGATTGTGGGCTCCTACGAGCAGTTCTTC. Encoded protein: CASSLGIVGSYEQFF. The chain employs TRBV27 and TRBJ2-7; D might be TRBD2 (5 bases). The J call is in doubt because the DNA end fits TRBJ2-1 better. The CDR3 extends over 15 amino acids. Per the germline V gene, CDR1 is MNHEY and CDR2 is SMNVEV (reference sequence).

This clonotype was detected many times. This sequence joins TRBV5-1 and TRBJ2-6; 11 bases fit TRBD1. This CDR3 spans 16 amino acids. In germline, CDR1 is SGHRS, CDR2 YFSETQ. With V trimmed by 4 bases and J by 5 bases, 5 bases remained unmatched. CDR3 bases: TGCGCCAGCAGCAGGACAGGGGGCGGTTGGGCCAACGTCCTGACTTTC. Amino acid sequence: CASSRTGGGWANVLTF.

In this sample, this clonotype turned up many times. This chain connects TRBV20-1 to TRBJ2-7, with 9 positions matching TRBD2. V shed 6 bases and J 0 bases; nucleotides not matched to a gene: 6. The CDR3 loop spans 14 amino acids. Per germline, CDR1 DFQATT and CDR2 SNEGSKA (reference sequence). The CDR3 coding sequence is TGCAGTGCCCTACATAGCGGGAGCTCCTACGAGCAGTACTTC. Protein sequence: CSALHSGSSYEQYF.

This clonotype has ten or more counts. The chain couples TRBV12-3 or TRBV12-4 to TRBJ2-6, with unresolved D. The V end lost 5 bases, the J end lost 0 bases, and 8 bases lay between the germline ends. There are 15 residues in the CDR3. The CDR3 spells CASSDGTSGANVLTF. DNA of the CDR3: TGTGCCAGCAGTGACGGAACCTCTGGGGCCAACGTCCTGACTTTC.

This clonotype was counted many times. This chain uses TRBV11-1 with TRBJ2-3; D may be TRBD2 (6 bases). CDR1 SGHAT and CDR2 FQDESV come from the germline V gene (reference sequence). V shed 5 bases and J shed 2 bases, with 14 bases lying between them. The CDR3 is 15 residues long. As DNA, the CDR3 is TGTGCCAGCAGCCCCAGGCGGGGCGCCACAGATACGCAGTATTTT. This gives the protein CASSPRRGATDTQYF. The complete variable domain, with remaining parts taken from reference TRBV11-1 and TRBJ2-3, reads EAEVAQSPRYKITEKSQAVAFWCDPISGHATLYWYRQILGQGPELLVQFQDESVVDDSQLPKDRFSAERLKGVDSTLKIQPAELGDSAMYLCASSPRRGATDTQYFGPGTRLTVL.

The chain links TRBV6-1 to TRBJ2-5; D is unresolved. Germline V lookup: CDR1 MNHNS, CDR2 SASEGT. Trimming left V 1 base short and J 5 bases short, with 5 bases between. The CDR3 extends over 12 amino acids. The CDR3: CASSEGRETQYF. DNA of the CDR3: TGTGCCAGCAGTGAAGGAAGGGAGACCCAGTACTTC.

This clonotype occurred many times. CDR3 DNA sequence: TGTGCCAGCAGTGACCAGGGACAAGAGACCCAGTACTTC. Translation gives CASSDQGQETQYF. The chain recombines TRBV12-3 or TRBV12-4 with TRBJ2-5; TRBD1 is a possible D gene (5 bases). This CDR3 contains 13 residues. Trimming took 5 bases from V and 2 from J, leaving 9 bases between them.

In this sample, this clonotype turned up many times. The rearrangement links TRBV9 to TRBJ2-1; 8 bases are a match to TRBD2. V lost 3 bases, J lost 9 bases, and 11 bases stayed unmatched. This CDR3 region has 15 residues. CDR1 is SGDLS, CDR2 YYNGEE, per germline. The CDR3 DNA is TGTGCCAGCAGCGAGGGGTTAGCGGGACGGGCTGAGCAGTTCTTC. It yields the protein CASSEGLAGRAEQFF.

Remarks on this clonotype: This could be a read error, since a much larger clone is one nucleotide away. The chain uses TRBV27 and TRBJ2-7, with D unresolved. The J call may not be correct, given that the DNA end is closer to TRBJ2-1. The length of the CDR3 is 13 residues. CDR1 MNHEY and CDR2 SMNVEV come from the germline V gene (reference sequence). CDR3 sequence: CASSLKGSYEQFF. CDR3 nucleotide sequence: TGTGCCAGCAGTTTAAAAGGGTCCTACGAGCAGTTCTTC.

The sample holds many counts of this clonotype. The rearrangement joins TRBV12-3 or TRBV12-4 to TRBJ2-1; the D gene is possibly TRBD2 (6 bases). Between the trimmed V and J ends, which lost 7 bases and 2 bases, there was a span of 18 bases. The CDR3 covers 16 residues. The CDR3 DNA sequence: TGTGCCAGCAACTTTTTGGGGGACTCTGCCTACAATGAGCAGTTCTTC. Its protein product is CASNFLGDSAYNEQFF.

To note about this clonotype: With a much larger clone just one base away, this may be a read error. This rearrangement joins TRBV24-1 to TRBJ2-3, with TRBD1 as a possible D gene (5 bases). This CDR3 has 17 amino acids. Germline CDR1 is KGHDR and CDR2 is SFDVKD. V was trimmed by 0 bases and J by 0 bases, leaving 12 bases between them. The DNA for the CDR3 is TGTGCCACCAGTGATTTGCCTCGACAGACTAGCACAGATACGCAGTATTTT. This translates into CATSDLPRQTSTDTQYF.

The gene calls are TRBV7-9 and TRBJ2-1, with TRBD2 matching over 9 bases. The CDR3 loop spans 15 amino acids. Germline V lookup: CDR1 SEHNR, CDR2 FQNEAQ (reference sequence). The J segment lost 6 bases and the V segment lost 5 bases, leaving 8 bases of the junction unmatched. The CDR3 spells CASSPPGTSPNEQFF. Written as DNA, the CDR3 is TGTGCCAGCAGCCCCCCCGGGACTAGCCCCAATGAGCAGTTCTTC.

This clonotype has at least ten counts. The chain combines TRBV11-2 with TRBJ1-6; 9 bases are shared with TRBD1. CDR3 length equals 18 residues. The germline gives CDR1 SGHAT, CDR2 FQNNGV. With 3 bases clipped from V and 10 bases from J, the junction kept 16 bases outside the gene matches. This CDR3 is CASSLTHYPGTGRSPLHF. The CDR3 DNA follows: TGTGCCAGCAGCTTGACTCACTATCCCGGGACAGGGAGGTCACCCCTCCACTTT.

The CDR3: CAWTKGADQPQHF. CDR3 sequence (DNA): TGTGCCTGGACCAAGGGGGCGGATCAGCCCCAGCATTTT. This chain links TRBV30 with TRBJ1-5; 7 bases map to TRBD1. CDR1 and CDR2 (germline): GTSNPN, SVGIG (reference sequence). This CDR3 contains 13 residues. Trimming at V came to 4 bases and at J to 5 bases, leaving 5 bases not matched to a gene. The full variable domain, completed using reference TRBV30 and TRBJ1-5, is SQTIHQWPATLVQPVGSPLSLECTVEGTSNPNLYWYRQAAGRGLQLLFYSVGIGQISSEVPQNLSASRPQDRQFILSSKKLLLSDSGFYLCAWTKGADQPQHFGDGTRLSIL.

Many counts were recorded for this clonotype. V usage is TRBV2 and J usage is TRBJ1-5; TRBD1 might be the D (6 bases). Germline-derived CDR1 and CDR2 are SNHLY and FYNNEI. V gave up 4 bases and J gave up 0 bases, with 7 bases separating them. The CDR3 has 14 residues. The CDR3 loop reads CASSAQGSNQPQHF. The CDR3 DNA sequence: TGTGCCAGCAGTGCACAGGGTAGCAATCAGCCCCAGCATTTT.

The table lists this clonotype with many counts. V gene TRBV7-9 combines with J gene TRBJ2-7, with D maybe TRBD2 (5 bases). The V end was cut by 5 bases, the J end by 5 bases, with 16 bases between. The CDR3 spans 14 residues. The germline CDR1 and CDR2 sequences are SEHNR and FQNEAQ (reference sequence). For the CDR3, the DNA is TGTGCCAGCAGCCACGAGGGTCCCGGCCACGAGCAGTACTTC. Residues: CASSHEGPGHEQYF.

This clonotype occurred many times. The V gene is TRBV6-2 or TRBV6-3, the J gene TRBJ2-4; 9 positions match TRBD2. The CDR3 covers 17 residues. Trimming cost V 0 bases and J 5 bases; bases outside gene matches: 8. CDR1 and CDR2 from the germline V gene are MNHEY and SVGEGT. CDR3 loop: CASSYSSPSGTENIQYF. As DNA, the CDR3 is TGTGCCAGCAGTTACTCGAGTCCTAGCGGGACCGAAAACATTCAGTACTTC.

This clonotype was picked up many times. Written as DNA, the CDR3 is TGTGCCAGCAGTTACCGGGGGAGCGTCACTGCCAAAAACATTCAGTACTTC. Amino acids: CASSYRGSVTAKNIQYF. The chain couples TRBV6-2 or TRBV6-3 to TRBJ2-4; TRBD2 is a possible D gene (6 bases). Germline CDR1 MNHEY, CDR2 SVGEGT. This CDR3 has 17 residues. V shed 2 bases and J shed 1 base, with 15 bases lying between them.

This chain links TRBV18 with TRBJ2-5; D may correspond to TRBD1 or TRBD2 (5 bases each). The length of the CDR3 is 17 residues. Germline assignment: CDR1 KGHSH and CDR2 LQKENI. Trimming cost V 3 bases and J 0 bases, with 17 bases left between them. CDR3 residues: CASSPYPGAKYQETQYF. In DNA form, the CDR3 reads TGTGCCAGCTCACCCTACCCCGGGGCGAAGTACCAAGAGACCCAGTACTTC.

This clonotype turned up a few times. V is TRBV10-3 and J is TRBJ2-1; 8 bases match TRBD2. Germline-derived CDR1 and CDR2 are ENHRY and SYGVKD. Unmatched junction bases numbered 2, after V lost 3 bases and J lost 7 bases. The CDR3 has 13 amino acids. The CDR3 protein is CAISEASGNEQFF. CDR3 nucleotide sequence: TGTGCCATCAGTGAAGCTAGCGGGAATGAGCAGTTCTTC.

This clonotype was counted many times. This chain links TRBV13 with TRBJ2-1; D gene ambiguous. Trimming stripped 0 bases from V and 7 bases from J, with 10 bases between. This CDR3 spans 14 amino acids. Germline lookup yields CDR1 PRHDT and CDR2 FYEKMQ (reference sequence). The CDR3 DNA is TGTGCCAGCAGCTTAGGAGGCTTAAAGAATGAGCAGTTCTTC. It translates to CASSLGGLKNEQFF.

Points on this clonotype: A much larger clone differs by one base, so this may be a read error. The V call is TRBV5-1, the J call TRBJ2-1, with 12 positions matching TRBD2. CDR3 length: 15 amino acids. V gave up 6 bases and J gave up 9 bases; unmatched junction bases: 10. Germline V gene lookup returns CDR1 SGHRS and CDR2 YFSETQ. The CDR3 DNA reads TGCGCCAGCACCCGACTAGCGGGAGTCAAGAGTGAGCAGTTCTTC. Amino acid sequence: CASTRLAGVKSEQFF.

This clonotype was counted at least ten times. V and J are TRBV7-6 and TRBJ1-4; the D gene is possibly TRBD1 (6 bases). This CDR3 comprises 18 residues. Germline lookup yields CDR1 SGHVS and CDR2 FNYEAQ. Trimming removed 1 base at V and 5 bases at J, with 20 bases between. The CDR3 region has the DNA TGTGCCAGCAGCTTAGGACAGGTGGGCTTGTATCACAATGAAAAACTGTTTTTT. This gives the protein CASSLGQVGLYHNEKLFF.

This clonotype was recorded at least ten times. The V gene is TRBV12-3 or TRBV12-4, the J gene TRBJ1-1; D remains unclear. The germline V and J ends were trimmed by 3 bases and 4 bases, with 9 bases remaining between them. The CDR3 spans 13 residues. The CDR3 sequence: CASSFAKGTEAFF. CDR3 bases: TGTGCCAGCAGTTTCGCGAAGGGCACTGAAGCTTTCTTT.

This clonotype was counted at least ten times. The CDR3 bases are TGCAGTGCTCGAAGGGACAATCAGGATATCGGCGCTTTCTTT. Amino acids: CSARRDNQDIGAFF. The chain combines TRBV20-1 with TRBJ1-1; a possible D gene is TRBD1 (6 bases). This CDR3 comprises 14 residues. Trimming removed 5 bases from V and 11 bases from J, with 24 bases in between. Germline CDR1 and CDR2: DFQATT and SNEGSKA (reference sequence).

In this sample, this clonotype turned up many times. The chain uses TRBV12-3 or TRBV12-4 and TRBJ2-3, with D perhaps TRBD1 (6 bases). V was clipped by 1 base and J by 1 base, with 9 bases between them. This CDR3 comprises 15 residues. The DNA of the CDR3 is TGTGCCAGCAGTTTAGTTTCAGGGGGCACAGATACGCAGTATTTT. It codes for CASSLVSGGTDTQYF.